This TCR beta chain appears in the sequencing data of a study of STAT5B mutations in CD4+ large granular lymphocyte leukemia. Clones were sequenced by immunoSEQ multiplex PCR, and TCRdb holds only the in-frame ones, with some missing. The table has just over 40,000 clones, around 85% seen once; the top ten hold approximately 0.32%. CDR3 length equals 14 residues. The J segment lost 4 bases and the V segment lost 5 bases, leaving 5 bases of the junction unmatched. Per the germline V gene, CDR1 is MNHEY and CDR2 is SVGAGI. This clone has only a few counts. The clonotype was recovered from a human donor in good health. The V and J genes are TRBV6-5 and TRBJ1-2; 9 bases line up with TRBD1. Sequencing was done on a sample of CD4+ T cells from blood buffy coats. Here the CDR3 reads CASSTSDRGYGYTF. The CDR3 region has the DNA TGTGCCAGCAGTACCTCGGACAGGGGCTATGGCTACACCTTC.